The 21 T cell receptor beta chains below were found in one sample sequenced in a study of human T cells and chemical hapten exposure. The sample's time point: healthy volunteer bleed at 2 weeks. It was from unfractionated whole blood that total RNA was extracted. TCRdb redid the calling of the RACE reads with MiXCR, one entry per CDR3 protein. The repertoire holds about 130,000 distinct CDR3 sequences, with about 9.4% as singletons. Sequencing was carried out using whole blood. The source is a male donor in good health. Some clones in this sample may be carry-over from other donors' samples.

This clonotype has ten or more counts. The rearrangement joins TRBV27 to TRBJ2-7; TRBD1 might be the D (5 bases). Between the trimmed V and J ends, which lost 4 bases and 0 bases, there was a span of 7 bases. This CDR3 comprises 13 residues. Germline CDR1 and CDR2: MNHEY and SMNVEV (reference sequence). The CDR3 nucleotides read TGTGCCAGCAGTTACAGGAGCTCCTACGAGCAGTACTTC. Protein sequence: CASSYRSSYEQYF.

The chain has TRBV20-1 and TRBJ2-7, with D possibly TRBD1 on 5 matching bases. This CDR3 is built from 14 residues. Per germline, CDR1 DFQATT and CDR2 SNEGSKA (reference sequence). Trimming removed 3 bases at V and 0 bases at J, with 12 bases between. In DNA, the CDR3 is TGCAGTGCTAGTCCAGGGCTGCTCTCCTACGAGCAGTACTTC. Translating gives CSASPGLLSYEQYF.

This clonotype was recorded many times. The CDR3 nucleotides read TGTGCCATCAGACCCCGGGACAGTTCCACAGATACGCAGTATTTT. Protein product: CAIRPRDSSTDTQYF. The rearrangement links TRBV10-3 to TRBJ2-3; 7 nucleotides match TRBD1. The CDR3 contains 15 residues. From germline, CDR1 is ENHRY and CDR2 SYGVKD. V lost 6 bases and J lost 2; bases outside the gene matches: 8.

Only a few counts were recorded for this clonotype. The CDR3 is CSVEGLGPRPGTDTQYF. The CDR3 nucleotides read TGCAGCGTTGAGGGGTTGGGGCCCCGTCCGGGCACAGATACGCAGTATTTT. V usage is TRBV29-1 and J usage is TRBJ2-3; tentatively, D is TRBD1 (5 bases). Germline V CDR1 and CDR2: SQVTM, ANQGSEA. V was clipped by 3 bases and J by 1 base, with 20 bases between them. The CDR3 length is 17 residues.

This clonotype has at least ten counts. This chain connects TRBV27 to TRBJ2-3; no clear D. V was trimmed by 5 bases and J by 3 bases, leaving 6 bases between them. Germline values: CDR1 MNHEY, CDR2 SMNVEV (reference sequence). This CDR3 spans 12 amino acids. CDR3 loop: CASSPRTDTQYF. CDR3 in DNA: TGTGCCAGCAGTCCTAGGACAGATACGCAGTATTTT.

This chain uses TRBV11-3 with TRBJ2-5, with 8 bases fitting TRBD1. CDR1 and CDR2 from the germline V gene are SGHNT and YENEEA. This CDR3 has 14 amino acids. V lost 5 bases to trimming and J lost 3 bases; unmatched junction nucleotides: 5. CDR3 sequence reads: CASSGGQEEETQYF. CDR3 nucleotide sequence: TGTGCCAGCAGCGGGGGACAGGAGGAAGAGACCCAGTACTTC. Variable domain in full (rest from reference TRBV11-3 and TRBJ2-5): EAGVVQSPRYKIIEKKQPVAFWCNPISGHNTLYWYLQNLGQGPELLIRYENEEAVDDSQLPKDRFSAERLKGVDSTLKIQPAELGDSAVYLCASSGGQEEETQYFGPGTRLLVL.

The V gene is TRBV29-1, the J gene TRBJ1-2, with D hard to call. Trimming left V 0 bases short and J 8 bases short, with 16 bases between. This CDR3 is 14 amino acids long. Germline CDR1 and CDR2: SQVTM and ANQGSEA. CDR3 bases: TGCAGCGTTGAAGATCTTGTGGGGATTGGGGGCTACACCTTC. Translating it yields CSVEDLVGIGGYTF.

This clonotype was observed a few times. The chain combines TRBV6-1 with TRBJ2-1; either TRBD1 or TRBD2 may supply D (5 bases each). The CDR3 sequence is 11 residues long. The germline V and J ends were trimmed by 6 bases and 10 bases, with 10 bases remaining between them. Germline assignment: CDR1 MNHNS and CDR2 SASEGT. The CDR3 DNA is TGTGCCAGCAGCCGGGACGGCGAGCAGTTCTTC. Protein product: CASSRDGEQFF.

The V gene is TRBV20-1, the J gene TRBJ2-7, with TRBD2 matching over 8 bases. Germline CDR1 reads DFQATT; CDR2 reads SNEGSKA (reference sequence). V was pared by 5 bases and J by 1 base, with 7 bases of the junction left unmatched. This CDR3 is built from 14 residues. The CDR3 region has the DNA TGCAGTGCTCAGCGGGGGCAGGAGTCCTACGAGCAGTACTTC. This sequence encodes CSAQRGQESYEQYF.

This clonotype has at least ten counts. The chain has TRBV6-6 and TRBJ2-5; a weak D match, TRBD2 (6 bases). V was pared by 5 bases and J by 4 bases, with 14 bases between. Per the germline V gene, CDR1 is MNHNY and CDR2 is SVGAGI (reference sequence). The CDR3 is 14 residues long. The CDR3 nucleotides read TGTGCCAGCAGTCCCCCGGGAGCGGGAGAGACCCAGTACTTC. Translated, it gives CASSPPGAGETQYF.

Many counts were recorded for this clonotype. The CDR3 protein is CSARVSLGGESPLHF. The CDR3 DNA sequence: TGCAGTGCTAGAGTATCACTCGGAGGGGAATCACCCCTCCACTTT. The chain has TRBV20-1 and TRBJ1-6, with D tentatively TRBD1 (5 bases). Germline assignment: CDR1 DFQATT and CDR2 SNEGSKA (reference sequence). The CDR3 has 15 residues. V shed 1 base and J shed 10 bases, with 17 bases lying between them.

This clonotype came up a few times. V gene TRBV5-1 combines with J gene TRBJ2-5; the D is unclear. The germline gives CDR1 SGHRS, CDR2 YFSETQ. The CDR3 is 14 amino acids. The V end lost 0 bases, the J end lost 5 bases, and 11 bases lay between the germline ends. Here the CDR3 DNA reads TGCGCCAGCAGCTTGGCTCAGGTCGGGGAGACCCAGTACTTC. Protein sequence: CASSLAQVGETQYF.

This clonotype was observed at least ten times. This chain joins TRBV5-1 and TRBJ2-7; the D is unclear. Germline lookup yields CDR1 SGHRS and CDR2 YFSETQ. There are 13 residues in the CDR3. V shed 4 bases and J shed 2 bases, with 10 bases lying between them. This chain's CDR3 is CASSVDGAYEQYF. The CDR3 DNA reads TGCGCCAGCAGCGTGGACGGTGCCTACGAGCAGTACTTC. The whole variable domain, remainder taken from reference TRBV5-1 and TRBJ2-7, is KAGVTQTPRYLIKTRGQQVTLSCSPISGHRSVSWYQQTPGQGLQFLFEYFSETQRNKGNFPGRFSGRQFSNSRSEMNVSTLELGDSALYLCASSVDGAYEQYFGPGTRLTVT.

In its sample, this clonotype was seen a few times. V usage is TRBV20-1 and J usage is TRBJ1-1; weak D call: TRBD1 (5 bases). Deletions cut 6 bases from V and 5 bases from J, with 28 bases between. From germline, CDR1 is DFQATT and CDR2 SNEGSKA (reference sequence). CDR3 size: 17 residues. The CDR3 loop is CSAPNRLGTPWGTEAFF. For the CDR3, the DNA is TGCAGTGCCCCGAACCGGCTTGGAACCCCCTGGGGGACTGAAGCTTTCTTT.

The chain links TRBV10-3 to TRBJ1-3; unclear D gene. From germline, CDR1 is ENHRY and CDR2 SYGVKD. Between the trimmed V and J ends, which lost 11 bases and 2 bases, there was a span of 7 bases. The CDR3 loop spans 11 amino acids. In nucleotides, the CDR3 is TGTGCCCTCGAGGCTGGAAACACCATATATTTT. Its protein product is CALEAGNTIYF.

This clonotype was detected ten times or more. The CDR3 nucleotides read TGTGCCAGCAGGCCAAGAAACAGGGGGGAGCTAACTGAAGCTTTCTTT. Translating gives CASRPRNRGELTEAFF. J is TRBJ1-1 and V is TRBV6-2 or TRBV6-3; TRBD1 agrees at 8 bases. The J segment lost 5 bases and the V segment lost 6 bases, leaving 14 bases of the junction unmatched. Germline lookup yields CDR1 MNHEY and CDR2 SVGEGT. The CDR3 is 16 amino acids.

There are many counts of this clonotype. This CDR3 reads CASSIRAGGSYEQYF. CDR3 DNA sequence: TGCGCCAGCAGCATCCGAGCGGGAGGCTCCTACGAGCAGTACTTC. The chain is built from TRBV5-1 and TRBJ2-7; 9 bases line up with TRBD2. This CDR3 spans 15 amino acids. The trim removed 4 bases at V and 0 bases at J, leaving 5 bases unmatched. Germline V gene sequence: CDR1 SGHRS, CDR2 YFSETQ.

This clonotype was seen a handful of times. CDR3 DNA: TGTGCCAGCAGTCCGCAGGGAGGGGTTGCTGAAAAACTGTTTTTT. This gives the protein CASSPQGGVAEKLFF. V usage is TRBV12-3 or TRBV12-4 and J usage is TRBJ1-4, with D perhaps TRBD1 (5 bases). The CDR3 runs 15 residues. Trimming stripped 5 bases from V and 7 bases from J, with 17 bases between.

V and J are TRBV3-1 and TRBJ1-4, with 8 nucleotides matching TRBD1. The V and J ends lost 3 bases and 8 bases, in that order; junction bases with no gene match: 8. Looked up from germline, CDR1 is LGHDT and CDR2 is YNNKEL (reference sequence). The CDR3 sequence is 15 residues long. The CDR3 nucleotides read TGTGCCAGCAGCCACGCGGCAGGGGGCGTGGAAAAACTGTTTTTT. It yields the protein CASSHAAGGVEKLFF.

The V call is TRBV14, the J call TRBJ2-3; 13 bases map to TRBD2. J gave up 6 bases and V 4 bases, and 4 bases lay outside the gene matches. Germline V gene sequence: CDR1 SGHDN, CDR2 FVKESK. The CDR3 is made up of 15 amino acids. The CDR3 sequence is CASSLTSGRADTQYF. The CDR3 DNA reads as TGTGCCAGCAGCCTAACTAGCGGGAGGGCCGATACGCAGTATTTT.

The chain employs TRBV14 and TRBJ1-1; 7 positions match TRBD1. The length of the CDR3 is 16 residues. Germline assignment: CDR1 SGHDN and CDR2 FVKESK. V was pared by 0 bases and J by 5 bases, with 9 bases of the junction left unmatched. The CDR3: CASSQESSRGLTEAFF. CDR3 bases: TGTGCCAGCAGCCAAGAGAGTTCCAGGGGGTTGACTGAAGCTTTCTTT.